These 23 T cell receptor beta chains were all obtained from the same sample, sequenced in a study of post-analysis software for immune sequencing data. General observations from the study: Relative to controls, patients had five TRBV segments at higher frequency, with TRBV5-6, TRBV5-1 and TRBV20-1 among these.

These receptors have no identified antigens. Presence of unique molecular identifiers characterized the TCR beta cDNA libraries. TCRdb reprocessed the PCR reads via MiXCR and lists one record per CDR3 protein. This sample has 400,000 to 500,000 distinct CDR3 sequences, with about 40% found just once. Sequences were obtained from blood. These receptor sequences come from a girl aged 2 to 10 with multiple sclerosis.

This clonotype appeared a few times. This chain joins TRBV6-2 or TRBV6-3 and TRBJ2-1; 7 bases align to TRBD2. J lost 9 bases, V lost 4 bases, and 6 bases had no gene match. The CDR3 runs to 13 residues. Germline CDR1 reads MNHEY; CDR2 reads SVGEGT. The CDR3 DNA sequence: TGTGCCAGCAGTTCCGGACTAGTGACTGAGCAGTTCTTC. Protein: CASSSGLVTEQFF.

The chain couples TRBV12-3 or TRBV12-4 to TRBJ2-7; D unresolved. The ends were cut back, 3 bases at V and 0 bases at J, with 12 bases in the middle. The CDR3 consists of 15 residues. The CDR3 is CASSLDSYSSYEQYF. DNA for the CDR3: TGTGCCAGCAGTTTGGATTCGTACAGCTCCTACGAGCAGTACTTC.

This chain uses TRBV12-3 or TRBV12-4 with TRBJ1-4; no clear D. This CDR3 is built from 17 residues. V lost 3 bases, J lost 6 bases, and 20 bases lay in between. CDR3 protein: CASSFGVWEDGDEKLFF. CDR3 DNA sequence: TGTGCCAGCAGTTTTGGCGTGTGGGAGGACGGTGATGAAAAACTGTTTTTT.

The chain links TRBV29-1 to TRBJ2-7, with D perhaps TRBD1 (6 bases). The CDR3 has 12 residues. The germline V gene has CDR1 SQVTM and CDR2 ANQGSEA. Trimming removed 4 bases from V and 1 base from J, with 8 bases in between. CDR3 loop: CSVATGSYEQYF. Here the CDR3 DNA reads TGCAGCGTTGCCACAGGGTCCTACGAGCAGTACTTC.

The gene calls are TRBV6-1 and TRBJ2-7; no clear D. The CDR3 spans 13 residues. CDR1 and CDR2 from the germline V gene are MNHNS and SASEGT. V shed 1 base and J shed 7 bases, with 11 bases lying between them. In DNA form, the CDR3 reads TGTGCCAGCAGTGAAGTTTGGGGAAATGAGCAGTACTTC. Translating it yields CASSEVWGNEQYF.

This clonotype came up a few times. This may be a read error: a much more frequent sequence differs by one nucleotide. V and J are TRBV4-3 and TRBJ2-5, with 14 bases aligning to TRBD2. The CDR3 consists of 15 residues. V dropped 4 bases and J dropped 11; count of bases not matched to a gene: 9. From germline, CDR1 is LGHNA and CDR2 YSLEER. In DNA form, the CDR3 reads TGCGCCAGCAGCCCGACTAGCGGGAGGGGGGATGAGCAGTACTTC. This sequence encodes CASSPTSGRGDEQYF.

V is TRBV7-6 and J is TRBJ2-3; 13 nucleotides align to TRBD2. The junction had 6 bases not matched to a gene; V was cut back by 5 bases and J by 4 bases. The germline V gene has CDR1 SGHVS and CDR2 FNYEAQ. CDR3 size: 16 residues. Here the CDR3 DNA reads TGTGCCAGCAGCCTCCGACTAGCGGGAGGAGCAGATACGCAGTATTTT. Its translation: CASSLRLAGGADTQYF.

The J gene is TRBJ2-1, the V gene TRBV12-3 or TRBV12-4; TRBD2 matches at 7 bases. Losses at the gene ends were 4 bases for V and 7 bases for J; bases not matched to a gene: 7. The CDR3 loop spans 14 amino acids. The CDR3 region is CASSSRTSPNEQFF. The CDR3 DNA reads TGTGCCAGCAGTTCCCGGACTAGTCCAAATGAGCAGTTCTTC.

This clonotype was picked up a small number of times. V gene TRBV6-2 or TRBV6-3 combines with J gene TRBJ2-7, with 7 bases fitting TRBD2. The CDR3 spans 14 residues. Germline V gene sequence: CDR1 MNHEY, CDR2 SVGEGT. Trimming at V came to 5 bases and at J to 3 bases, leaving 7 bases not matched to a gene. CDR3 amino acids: CASSLPSGYYEQYF. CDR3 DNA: TGTGCCAGCAGTCTTCCTAGCGGATACTACGAGCAGTACTTC.

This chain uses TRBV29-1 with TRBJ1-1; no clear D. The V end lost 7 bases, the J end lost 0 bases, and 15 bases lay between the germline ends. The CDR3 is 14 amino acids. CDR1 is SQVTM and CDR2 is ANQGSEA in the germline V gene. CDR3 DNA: TGCAGCGGCCGCCTCGGACCGGTGAACACTGAAGCTTTCTTT. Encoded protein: CSGRLGPVNTEAFF.

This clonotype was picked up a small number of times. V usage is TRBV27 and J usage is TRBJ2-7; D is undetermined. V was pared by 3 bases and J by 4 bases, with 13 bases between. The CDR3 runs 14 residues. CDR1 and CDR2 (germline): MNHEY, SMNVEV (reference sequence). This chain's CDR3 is CASSFSSQWYEQYF. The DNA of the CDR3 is TGTGCCAGCAGTTTTAGTAGCCAGTGGTACGAGCAGTACTTC.

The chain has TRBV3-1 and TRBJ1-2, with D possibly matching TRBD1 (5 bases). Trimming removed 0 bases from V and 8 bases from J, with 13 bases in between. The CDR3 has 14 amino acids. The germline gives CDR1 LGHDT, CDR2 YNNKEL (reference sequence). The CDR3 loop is CASSQDLTAGGYTF. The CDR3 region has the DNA TGTGCCAGCAGCCAAGATTTGACAGCCGGGGGCTACACCTTC.

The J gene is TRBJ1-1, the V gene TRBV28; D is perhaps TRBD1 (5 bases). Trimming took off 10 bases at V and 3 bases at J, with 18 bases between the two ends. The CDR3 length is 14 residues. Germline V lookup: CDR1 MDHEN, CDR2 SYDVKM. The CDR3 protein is CATWTLGEDTEAFF. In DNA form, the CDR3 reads TGTGCCACGTGGACGCTGGGGGAGGACACTGAAGCTTTCTTT.

For the CDR3, the DNA is TGCAGTGCCCCCGACCGTCTGACAGATACGCAGTATTTT. Translated, it gives CSAPDRLTDTQYF. The chain is built from TRBV20-1 and TRBJ2-3; D gene ambiguous. There are 13 residues in the CDR3. Trimming took off 6 bases at V and 3 bases at J, with 13 bases between the two ends. CDR1 DFQATT and CDR2 SNEGSKA come from the germline V gene (reference sequence).

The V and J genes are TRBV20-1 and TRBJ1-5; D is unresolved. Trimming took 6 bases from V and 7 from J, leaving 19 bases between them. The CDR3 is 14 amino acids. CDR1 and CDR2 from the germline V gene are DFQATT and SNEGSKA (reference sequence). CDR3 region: CSANQPGVRQPQHF. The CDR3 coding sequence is TGCAGTGCCAACCAACCCGGGGTGCGACAGCCCCAGCATTTT.

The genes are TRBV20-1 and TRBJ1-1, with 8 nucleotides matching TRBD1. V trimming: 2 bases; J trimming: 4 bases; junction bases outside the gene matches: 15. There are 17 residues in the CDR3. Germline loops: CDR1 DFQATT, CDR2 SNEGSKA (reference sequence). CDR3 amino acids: CSARSRQGSWGRTEAFF. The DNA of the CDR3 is TGCAGTGCTAGAAGCCGACAGGGGAGTTGGGGTCGCACTGAAGCTTTCTTT.

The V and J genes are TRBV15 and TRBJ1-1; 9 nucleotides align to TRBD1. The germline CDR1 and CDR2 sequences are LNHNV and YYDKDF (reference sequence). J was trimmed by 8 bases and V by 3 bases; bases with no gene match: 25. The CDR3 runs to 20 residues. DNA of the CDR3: TGTGCCACCAGCAGCTCACGTTCCCTAAGGTGGGACAGGGTTTATCACGAAGCTTTCTTT. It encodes CATSSSRSLRWDRVYHEAFF.

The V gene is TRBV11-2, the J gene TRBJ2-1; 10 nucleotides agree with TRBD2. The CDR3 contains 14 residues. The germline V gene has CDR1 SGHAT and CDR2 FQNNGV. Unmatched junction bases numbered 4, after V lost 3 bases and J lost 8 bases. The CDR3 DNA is TGTGCCAGCAGCTTGTCCCTAGCGGGAGATGAGCAGTTCTTC. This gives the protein CASSLSLAGDEQFF.

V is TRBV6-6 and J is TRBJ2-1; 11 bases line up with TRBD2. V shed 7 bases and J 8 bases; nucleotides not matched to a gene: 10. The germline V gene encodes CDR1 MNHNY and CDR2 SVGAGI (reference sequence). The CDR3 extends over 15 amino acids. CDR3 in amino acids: CASTLLAGVIDEQFF. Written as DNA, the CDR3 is TGTGCCAGCACTTTACTAGCGGGAGTCATCGATGAGCAGTTCTTC.

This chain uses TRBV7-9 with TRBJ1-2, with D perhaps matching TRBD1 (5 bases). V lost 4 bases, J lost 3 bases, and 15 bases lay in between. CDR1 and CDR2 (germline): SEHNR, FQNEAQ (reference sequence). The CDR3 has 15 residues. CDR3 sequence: CASSSGTGWDYGYTF. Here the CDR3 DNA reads TGTGCCAGCAGCTCGGGCACAGGTTGGGACTATGGCTACACCTTC.

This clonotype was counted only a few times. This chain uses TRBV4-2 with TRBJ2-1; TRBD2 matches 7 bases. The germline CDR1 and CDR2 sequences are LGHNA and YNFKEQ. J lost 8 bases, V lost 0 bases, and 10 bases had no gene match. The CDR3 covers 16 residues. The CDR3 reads CASSQDQQEAGYEQFF. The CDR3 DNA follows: TGTGCCAGCAGCCAAGATCAACAGGAAGCGGGATATGAGCAGTTCTTC.

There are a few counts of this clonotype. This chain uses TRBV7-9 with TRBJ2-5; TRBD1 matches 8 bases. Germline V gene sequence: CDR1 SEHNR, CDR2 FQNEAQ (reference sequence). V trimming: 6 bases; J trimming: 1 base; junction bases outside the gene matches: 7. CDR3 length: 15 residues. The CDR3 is CASSSDRGVQETQYF. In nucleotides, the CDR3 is TGTGCCAGCAGTAGCGACAGGGGTGTCCAAGAGACCCAGTACTTC.

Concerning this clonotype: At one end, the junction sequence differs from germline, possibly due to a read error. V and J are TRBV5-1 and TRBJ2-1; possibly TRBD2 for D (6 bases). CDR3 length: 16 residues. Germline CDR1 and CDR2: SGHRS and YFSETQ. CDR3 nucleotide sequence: TGCACCAGCAGCTTCGGGGGAAGGGGCTTTAACAATGAGCAGTTCTTC. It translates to CTSSFGGRGFNNEQFF. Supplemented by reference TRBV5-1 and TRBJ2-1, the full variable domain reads KAGVTQTPRYLIKTRGQQVTLSCSPISGHRSVSWYQQTPGQGLQFLFEYFSETQRNKGNFPGRFSGRQFSNSRSEMNVSTLELGDSALYLCTSSFGGRGFNNEQFFGPGTRLTVL.